These T cell receptor beta chains were read from a single sample in a study of blood T cells in healthy people across ages. TCRdb independently ran MiXCR on the 5' RACE reads; one entry per CDR3 protein. The profile covers 1.5 million to 2 million distinct CDR3 sequences, with 25% to 30% appearing a single time and less than 9.5% taken by the ten largest. What was sequenced was blood. All receptors come from a woman in her thirties in good health. CDR3s include the opening cysteine and the closing phenylalanine or tryptophan. A D gene is named only where the DNA matches it firmly. For some rows the clone size is stated as once, few or many, or as a class when expanded; others skip it.

J: TRBJ1-2; D: NA; V: TRBV6-1; size: NA; CDR3: CASIPDSYYGYTF; DNA: TGTGCCAGCATTCCGGACAGCTACTATGGCTACACCTTC
J: TRBJ2-7; D: TRBD1; V: TRBV29-1; size: NA; CDR3: CSVGQGADEQYF; DNA: TGCAGCGTTGGACAGGGGGCGGACGAGCAGTACTTC
J: TRBJ2-1; D: TRBD2; V: TRBV29-1; size: many; CDR3: CSASLGGRVEQFF; DNA: TGCAGCGCCTCGCTAGGCGGGAGAGTTGAGCAGTTCTTC
J: TRBJ1-2; D: NA; V: TRBV12-3/TRBV12-4; size: NA; CDR3: CAGSPQGVDGYTF; DNA: TGTGCCGGCAGTCCACAGGGAGTGGATGGCTACACCTTC
J: TRBJ2-7; D: NA; V: TRBV6-2/TRBV6-3; size: NA; CDR3: CASSYWGESSYEQYF; DNA: TGTGCCAGCAGTTACTGGGGAGAGAGCTCCTACGAGCAGTACTTC
J: TRBJ2-5; D: TRBD1; V: TRBV11-2; size: NA; CDR3: CASTTGAPETQYF; DNA: TGTGCCAGTACGACAGGGGCGCCGGAGACCCAGTACTTC
J: TRBJ1-1; D: NA; V: TRBV15; size: few; CDR3: CATSRGVGGNTEAFF; DNA: TGTGCCACCAGCCGAGGGGTAGGGGGGAACACTGAAGCTTTCTTT
J: TRBJ2-7; D: TRBD1; V: TRBV25-1; size: few; CDR3: CASSDWTGTSYEQYF; DNA: TGTGCCAGCAGTGACTGGACAGGGACTTCCTACGAGCAGTACTTC
J: TRBJ1-6; D: TRBD1; V: TRBV2; size: NA; CDR3: CASSGDRGKRSYNSPLHF; DNA: TGTGCCAGCAGTGGGGACAGGGGTAAACGCTCCTATAATTCACCCCTCCACTTT
J: TRBJ1-2; D: NA; V: TRBV7-2; size: few; CDR3: CASGSGNPTRLNYGYTF; DNA: TGTGCCAGCGGTTCTGGAAATCCGACAAGACTCAACTATGGCTACACCTTC
J: TRBJ2-7; D: NA; V: TRBV11-2; size: NA; CDR3: CASRRPLGISSYEQYF; DNA: TGTGCCAGCAGGCGTCCCCTGGGGATTAGTTCCTACGAGCAGTACTTC
J: TRBJ2-5; D: TRBD2; V: TRBV6-6; size: NA; CDR3: CASRPSGTWETQYF; DNA: TGTGCCAGCAGGCCTAGCGGGACGTGGGAGACCCAGTACTTC
J: TRBJ2-3; D: NA; V: TRBV7-9; size: NA; CDR3: CASSLGHSDTQYF; DNA: TGTGCCAGCAGCTTGGGGCATTCAGATACGCAGTATTTT
J: TRBJ1-5; D: NA; V: TRBV12-5; size: NA; CDR3: CASGLPNSNQPQHF; DNA: TGTGCTAGTGGTTTGCCCAATAGCAATCAGCCCCAGCATTTT
J: TRBJ2-5; D: NA; V: TRBV10-3; size: few; CDR3: CAISVGSGKEIQYF; DNA: TGTGCCATCAGTGTAGGATCAGGGAAAGAGATCCAGTACTTC
J: TRBJ2-2; D: NA; V: TRBV29-1; size: NA; CDR3: CTLRKSRANTGELFF; DNA: TGCACCTTGAGGAAGAGCAGGGCGAACACCGGGGAGCTGTTTTTT
J: TRBJ2-5; D: NA; V: TRBV3-1; size: few; CDR3: CASSQGDSLYQETQYF; DNA: TGTGCCAGCAGCCAAGGGGACTCCCTGTACCAAGAGACCCAGTACTTC